One sample yielded the 25 T cell receptor beta chains listed below, sequenced in a study of OX40 agonist ivuxolimab in advanced cancers. TCRdb's table, derived via immunoSEQ multiplex PCR, lists solely in-frame clones and lacks some. The table has about 54,000 clones, around nine tenths seen once; the top ten hold 3% to 3.5%. Sample: CD4+ or CD8+ T cells sorted from blood, taken in a trial of the OX40 agonist ivuxolimab. These receptors all come from an adult with an advanced solid tumor such as melanoma, head and neck, liver or kidney cancer.

This chain connects TRBV4-1 to TRBJ1-5; possibly TRBD1 for D (5 bases). With 0 bases removed from V and 7 bases from J, the gap between germline ends came to 10 bases. The CDR3 is 14 amino acids. Germline CDR1 reads MGHRA; CDR2 reads YSYEKL. The CDR3 DNA sequence: TGCGCCAGCAGCCAAGACAGGGTTGGGCAGCCCCAGCATTTT. Protein sequence: CASSQDRVGQPQHF.

V is TRBV2 and J is TRBJ2-2; tentatively, D is TRBD1 (5 bases). Germline CDR1 SNHLY, CDR2 FYNNEI. The V end lost 5 bases, the J end lost 3 bases, and 7 bases lay between the germline ends. This CDR3 spans 13 amino acids. The CDR3 region has the DNA TGTGCCAGCAGTAAGGGGCACACCGGGGAGCTGTTTTTT. Its translation: CASSKGHTGELFF.

This chain uses TRBV6-6 with TRBJ1-5; D not certain. V shed 2 bases and J shed 2 bases, with 4 bases lying between them. The CDR3 contains 13 residues. CDR1 is MNHNY and CDR2 is SVGAGI in the germline V gene (reference sequence). CDR3 in amino acids: CASSYGGNQPQHF. CDR3 nucleotides: TGTGCCAGCAGTTACGGAGGCAATCAGCCCCAGCATTTT.

V is TRBV14 and J is TRBJ2-5; D remains ambiguous. The V end was cut by 0 bases, the J end by 1 base, with 12 bases between. The CDR3 is 16 residues long. Germline V CDR1 and CDR2: SGHDN, FVKESK. In DNA, the CDR3 is TGTGCCAGCAGCCAAGATCCCCACCCGGGCCAAGAGACCCAGTACTTC. Amino acids: CASSQDPHPGQETQYF.

The chain joins TRBV28 to TRBJ1-6; no definite D call. Germline assignment: CDR1 MDHEN and CDR2 SYDVKM. The CDR3 runs 14 residues. Trimming cost V 6 bases and J 0 bases, with 6 bases left between them. DNA of the CDR3: TGTGCCAGCAGCCCTAGCTCCTATAATTCACCCCTCCACTTT. It encodes CASSPSSYNSPLHF.

CDR3 loop: CATSREGYSEQYF. The CDR3, as DNA: TGTGCCACCAGCAGGGAGGGTTACTCCGAGCAGTACTTC. This chain joins TRBV15 and TRBJ2-7, with D possibly TRBD2 on 6 matching bases. V lost 3 bases and J 6 bases, leaving 12 bases between the germline ends. The CDR3 loop spans 13 amino acids. Germline V gives CDR1 LNHNV, CDR2 YYDKDF (reference sequence).

V and J are TRBV6-1 and TRBJ1-6; D remains unclear. The length of the CDR3 is 15 residues. The germline V gene encodes CDR1 MNHNS and CDR2 SASEGT. V gave up 0 bases and J gave up 7 bases, with 10 bases separating them. CDR3: CASSEAAGRNSPLHF. The CDR3 bases are TGTGCCAGCAGTGAAGCAGCCGGGAGAAATTCACCCCTCCACTTT.

The gene calls are TRBV7-9 and TRBJ2-5; D possibly corresponds to TRBD2 (6 bases). Trimming took off 0 bases at V and 2 bases at J, with 10 bases between the two ends. Per germline, CDR1 SEHNR and CDR2 FQNEAQ (reference sequence). The CDR3 length is 15 residues. The CDR3 is CASSLAVGGQETQYF. CDR3 DNA sequence: TGTGCCAGCAGCTTAGCGGTTGGGGGGCAAGAGACCCAGTACTTC. Drawing the rest from reference TRBV7-9 and TRBJ2-5, the complete variable domain is DTGVSQNPRHKITKRGQNVTFRCDPISEHNRLYWYRQTLGQGPEFLTYFQNEAQLEKSRLLSDRFSAERPKGSFSTLEIQRTEQGDSAMYLCASSLAVGGQETQYFGPGTRLLVL.

This chain uses TRBV29-1 with TRBJ2-1; 12 bases fit TRBD2. The trim removed 5 bases at V and 5 bases at J, leaving 13 bases unmatched. The CDR3 runs 17 residues. Germline values: CDR1 SQVTM, CDR2 ANQGSEA. The DNA of the CDR3 is TGCAGCGTTCAAAGACTAGCGGGAGTGCCGATCGACAATGAGCAGTTCTTC. It is translated as CSVQRLAGVPIDNEQFF.

A single count supports this clone. The V gene is TRBV18, the J gene TRBJ1-4; D is unresolved. The CDR3 length is 13 residues. Looked up from germline, CDR1 is KGHSH and CDR2 is LQKENI. V dropped 4 bases and J dropped 7 bases, with 10 bases sitting between them. CDR3 residues: CASSHDAGEKLFF. The CDR3 DNA follows: TGTGCCAGCTCACACGATGCGGGTGAAAAACTGTTTTTT. The complete variable domain, with remaining parts taken from reference TRBV18 and TRBJ1-4, reads NAGVMQNPRHLVRRRGQEARLRCSPMKGHSHVYWYRQLPEEGLKFMVYLQKENIIDESGMPKERFSAEFPKEGPSILRIQQVVRGDSAAYFCASSHDAGEKLFFGSGTQLSVL.

CDR3 sequence reads: CAWSTPGQGVLYF. DNA of the CDR3: TGTGCCTGGAGTACTCCGGGACAGGGGGTCCTATACTTC. The rearrangement uses TRBV30 and TRBJ2-7; 11 bases line up with TRBD1. V was pared by 2 bases and J by 13 bases, with 10 bases of the junction left unmatched. The CDR3 is 13 amino acids. Germline CDR1 and CDR2: GTSNPN and SVGIG (reference sequence).

The rearrangement links TRBV6-1 to TRBJ2-7; D gene uncertain. Germline CDR1 is MNHNS and CDR2 is SASEGT. Trimming shortened V by 8 bases and J by 1 base, and 15 bases separated the two germline ends. The CDR3 is made up of 14 amino acids. DNA of the CDR3: TGTGCCAGCTCGGACCGTCTAGGGTCCTACGAGCAGTACTTC. Its protein is CASSDRLGSYEQYF.

This clone was seen a single time. The chain employs TRBV18 and TRBJ2-1; D is possibly TRBD1 (5 bases). The CDR3 is made up of 13 amino acids. Germline CDR1 and CDR2: KGHSH and LQKENI. V lost 4 bases to trimming and J lost 6 bases, with 10 bases between them. The DNA for the CDR3 is TGTGCCAGCTCACGAGGTGGGGCCAATGAGCAGTTCTTC. This sequence encodes CASSRGGANEQFF.

Turning to this clone: The same CDR3 also results from other DNA sequences found in this sample. The V and J genes are TRBV30 and TRBJ2-3; 7 bases match TRBD1. This CDR3 contains 14 residues. The V gene's germline CDR1 is GTSNPN and CDR2 SVGIG (reference sequence). V lost 0 bases and J lost 0; bases outside the gene matches: 0. The CDR3 reads CAWSVGGSTDTQYF. The CDR3 coding sequence is TGTGCCTGGAGTGTAGGGGGCAGCACAGATACGCAGTATTTT.

The V gene is TRBV5-4, the J gene TRBJ1-2; no clear D gene. Trimming shortened V by 2 bases and J by 4 bases, and 9 bases separated the two germline ends. The CDR3 is 13 residues long. Germline V gene sequence: CDR1 SGHNT, CDR2 YYREEE (reference sequence). The CDR3 protein is CASSFPGSYGYTF. The CDR3 bases are TGTGCCAGCAGCTTCCCAGGAAGCTATGGCTACACCTTC.

The chain links TRBV19 to TRBJ2-5; 10 nucleotides align to TRBD2. The end of the DNA is better explained by TRBJ2-7, so the J call may be wrong. The CDR3 has 17 residues. Germline lookup yields CDR1 LNHDA and CDR2 SQIVND (reference sequence). The CDR3 is CASSQEVTSGITYEQYF. In DNA form, the CDR3 reads TGTGCCAGTAGTCAGGAGGTTACTAGCGGGATAACCTACGAGCAGTACTTC.

The chain has TRBV2 and TRBJ2-1, with TRBD1 as a possible D gene (5 bases). This CDR3 is built from 13 residues. V was clipped by 6 bases and J by 9 bases, with 15 bases between them. Germline V gene sequence: CDR1 SNHLY, CDR2 FYNNEI. CDR3 loop: CASRGQGPPEQFF. The CDR3 DNA sequence: TGTGCCAGCAGGGGCCAGGGCCCCCCTGAGCAGTTCTTC.

This chain uses TRBV27 with TRBJ2-3; no reliable D call. The V end lost 4 bases, the J end lost 2 bases, and 4 bases lay between the germline ends. The CDR3 loop spans 12 amino acids. Germline loops: CDR1 MNHEY, CDR2 SMNVEV (reference sequence). DNA of the CDR3: TGTGCCAGCAGTTCCAACACAGATACGCAGTATTTT. This encodes CASSSNTDTQYF.

The chain combines TRBV28 with TRBJ2-1; TRBD2 aligns across 7 bases. J gave up 2 bases and V 6 bases, and 7 bases lay outside the gene matches. Germline loops: CDR1 MDHEN, CDR2 SYDVKM. The CDR3 spans 15 residues. In DNA, the CDR3 is TGTGCCAGCAGGGGCGGGAGTGGTGCCTACAATGAGCAGTTCTTC. This gives the protein CASRGGSGAYNEQFF.

The rearrangement joins TRBV11-2 to TRBJ2-1; 8 bases map to TRBD2. Germline V gene sequence: CDR1 SGHAT, CDR2 FQNNGV. The CDR3 is 14 residues long. V shed 1 base, J shed 7 bases, and the junction held 3 bases outside the gene matches. The CDR3 reads CASSLGLAWNEQFF. The CDR3 DNA is TGTGCCAGCAGCTTAGGACTAGCGTGGAATGAGCAGTTCTTC.

The chain joins TRBV4-3 to TRBJ1-2; a weak D match, TRBD1 (5 bases). The CDR3 spans 14 residues. The V gene's germline CDR1 is LGHNA and CDR2 YSLEER. The germline V and J ends were trimmed by 0 bases and 4 bases, with 9 bases remaining between them. CDR3 protein: CASSQDTGGYGYTF. In DNA form, the CDR3 reads TGCGCCAGCAGCCAAGATACGGGGGGCTATGGCTACACCTTC.

The chain couples TRBV11-3 to TRBJ2-1, with a tentative D call TRBD2 (5 bases). The CDR3 totals 14 residues. V shed 1 base and J shed 9 bases, with 13 bases lying between them. Germline V gene data show CDR1 as SGHNT and CDR2 as YENEEA. CDR3 sequence: CASSLGPTSGEQFF. The DNA of the CDR3 is TGTGCCAGCAGCTTAGGGCCCACAAGCGGTGAGCAGTTCTTC. The variable domain in full, with the rest retrieved from reference TRBV11-3 and TRBJ2-1, is EAGVVQSPRYKIIEKKQPVAFWCNPISGHNTLYWYLQNLGQGPELLIRYENEEAVDDSQLPKDRFSAERLKGVDSTLKIQPAELGDSAVYLCASSLGPTSGEQFFGPGTRLTVL.

V usage is TRBV7-8 and J usage is TRBJ1-2; 9 bases match TRBD1. The CDR3 extends over 17 amino acids. The J segment lost 6 bases and the V segment lost 1 base, leaving 12 bases of the junction unmatched. Germline V gene lookup returns CDR1 SGHVS and CDR2 FQNEAQ. The chain's CDR3 is CASSLGSERQGVNGYTF. The CDR3 nucleotides are TGTGCCAGCAGCTTAGGGTCGGAGAGACAGGGGGTCAATGGCTACACCTTC.

The J gene is TRBJ2-3, the V gene TRBV7-9, with a possible D match to TRBD1 (5 bases). The CDR3 extends over 13 amino acids. Germline-derived CDR1 and CDR2 are SEHNR and FQNEAQ (reference sequence). Trimming left V 4 bases short and J 3 bases short, with 8 bases between. The CDR3 here is CASSWQGTDTQYF. CDR3 coding DNA: TGTGCCAGCAGCTGGCAGGGTACAGATACGCAGTATTTT.

The chain links TRBV6-1 to TRBJ2-7, with D hard to call. CDR1 and CDR2 (germline): MNHNS, SASEGT. With 7 bases removed from V and 0 bases from J, the gap between germline ends came to 4 bases. The CDR3 is 11 residues long. The CDR3 DNA reads TGTGCCAGCAAGGCCTCCTACGAGCAGTACTTC. This codes for CASKASYEQYF.